This T cell receptor (beta chain) was observed in a study of radiotherapy plus CTLA-4 blockade in lung cancer. Per germline, CDR1 GTSNPN and CDR2 SVGIG (reference sequence). This CDR3 region has 14 residues. The V end was cut by 5 bases, the J end by 1 base, with 14 bases between. The repertoire was sequenced with immunoSEQ multiplex PCR; TCRdb's copy has only in-frame clones and lacks some. The sample records 43,000 or so clones, around 63% being singletons. This rearrangement joins TRBV30 to TRBJ1-1; D gene ambiguous. The starting material was peripheral blood, obtained from a patient treated with radiotherapy plus ipilimumab. This clonotype was sampled from a human donor with non-small cell lung cancer who had a partial response to radiotherapy plus ipilimumab. This CDR3 reads CAWDFNRGNTEAFF. Written as DNA, the CDR3 is TGTGCCTGGGATTTCAACCGAGGGAACACTGAAGCTTTCTTT.